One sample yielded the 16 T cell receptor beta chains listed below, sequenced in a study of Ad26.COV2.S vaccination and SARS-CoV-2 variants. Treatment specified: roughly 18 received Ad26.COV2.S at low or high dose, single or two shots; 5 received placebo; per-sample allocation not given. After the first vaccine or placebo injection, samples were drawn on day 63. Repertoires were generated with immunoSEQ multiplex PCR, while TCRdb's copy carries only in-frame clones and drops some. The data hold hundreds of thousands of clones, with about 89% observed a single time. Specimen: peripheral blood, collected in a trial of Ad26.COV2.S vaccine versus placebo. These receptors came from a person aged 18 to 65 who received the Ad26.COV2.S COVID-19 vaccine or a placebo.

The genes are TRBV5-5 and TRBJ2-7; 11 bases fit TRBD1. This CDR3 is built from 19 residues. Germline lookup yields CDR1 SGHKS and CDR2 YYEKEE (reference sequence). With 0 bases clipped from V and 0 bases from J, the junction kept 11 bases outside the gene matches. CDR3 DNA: TGTGCCAGCAGCTTGGATGTAGGGACAGGGGGTATAGACTCCTACGAGCAGTACTTC. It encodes CASSLDVGTGGIDSYEQYF.

The CDR3 bases are TGTGCCAGCAGGTACAGGGGGCTCAGCAATGAGCAGTTCTTC. This codes for CASRYRGLSNEQFF. The gene calls are TRBV6-5 and TRBJ2-1; 9 bases agree with TRBD1. Trimming took 6 bases from V and 6 from J; bases not matched to a gene: 6. The CDR3 is made up of 14 amino acids. In germline, CDR1 is MNHEY, CDR2 SVGAGI.

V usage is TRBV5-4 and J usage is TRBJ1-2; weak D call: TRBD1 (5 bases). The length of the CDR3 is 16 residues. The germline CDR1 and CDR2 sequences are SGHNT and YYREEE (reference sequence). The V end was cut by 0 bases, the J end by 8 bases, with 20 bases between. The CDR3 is CASSLGFGAGINGYTF. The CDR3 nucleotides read TGTGCCAGCAGCTTGGGGTTCGGGGCAGGGATAAACGGCTACACCTTC.

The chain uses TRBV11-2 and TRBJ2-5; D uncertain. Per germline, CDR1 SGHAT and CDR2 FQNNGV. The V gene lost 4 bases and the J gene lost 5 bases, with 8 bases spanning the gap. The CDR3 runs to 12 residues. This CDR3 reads CASSSSGETQYF. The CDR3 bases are TGTGCCAGCAGCTCTTCTGGTGAGACCCAGTACTTC.

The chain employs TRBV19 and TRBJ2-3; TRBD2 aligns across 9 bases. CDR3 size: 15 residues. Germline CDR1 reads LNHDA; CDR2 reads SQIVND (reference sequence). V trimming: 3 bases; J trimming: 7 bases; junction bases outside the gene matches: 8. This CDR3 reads CASSISAGGPNTQYF. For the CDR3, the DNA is TGTGCCAGTAGTATTTCGGCGGGAGGGCCGAATACGCAGTATTTT.

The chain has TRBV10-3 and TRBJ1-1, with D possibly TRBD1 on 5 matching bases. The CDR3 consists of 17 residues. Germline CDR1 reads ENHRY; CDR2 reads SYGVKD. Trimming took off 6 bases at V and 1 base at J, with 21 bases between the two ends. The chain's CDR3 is CAIRPPQGGGGNTEAFF. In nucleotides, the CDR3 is TGTGCCATCAGGCCCCCGCAGGGAGGAGGTGGGAACACTGAAGCTTTCTTT.

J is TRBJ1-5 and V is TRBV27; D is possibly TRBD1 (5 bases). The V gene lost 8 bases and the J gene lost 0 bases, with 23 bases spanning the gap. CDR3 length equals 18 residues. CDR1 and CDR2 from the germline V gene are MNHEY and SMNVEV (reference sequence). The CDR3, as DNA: TGTGCCAGCGGGCTTACCGGGACGGACCTTATTAGCAATCAGCCCCAGCATTTT. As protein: CASGLTGTDLISNQPQHF.

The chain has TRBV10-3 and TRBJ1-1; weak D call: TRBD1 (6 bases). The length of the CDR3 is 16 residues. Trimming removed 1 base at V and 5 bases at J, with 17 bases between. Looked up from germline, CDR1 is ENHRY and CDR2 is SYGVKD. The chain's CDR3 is CAISEWTDRSGTEAFF. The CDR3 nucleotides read TGTGCCATCAGTGAGTGGACGGACAGAAGTGGGACTGAAGCTTTCTTT.

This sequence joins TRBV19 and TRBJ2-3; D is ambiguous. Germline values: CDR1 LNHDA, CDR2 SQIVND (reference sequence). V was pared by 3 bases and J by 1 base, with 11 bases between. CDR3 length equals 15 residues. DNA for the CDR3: TGTGCCAGTAGTATCCGTAGTGTCGGCACAGATACGCAGTATTTT. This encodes CASSIRSVGTDTQYF. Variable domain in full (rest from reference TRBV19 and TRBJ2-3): DGGITQSPKYLFRKEGQNVTLSCEQNLNHDAMYWYRQDPGQGLRLIYYSQIVNDFQKGDIAEGYSVSREKKESFPLTVTSAQKNPTAFYLCASSIRSVGTDTQYFGPGTRLTVL.

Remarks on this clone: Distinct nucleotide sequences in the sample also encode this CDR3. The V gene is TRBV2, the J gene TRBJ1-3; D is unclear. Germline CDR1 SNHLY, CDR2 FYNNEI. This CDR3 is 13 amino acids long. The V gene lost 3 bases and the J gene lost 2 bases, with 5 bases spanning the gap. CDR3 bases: TGTGCCAGCAGTGAGAGACCTGGAAACACCATATATTTT. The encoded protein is CASSERPGNTIYF.

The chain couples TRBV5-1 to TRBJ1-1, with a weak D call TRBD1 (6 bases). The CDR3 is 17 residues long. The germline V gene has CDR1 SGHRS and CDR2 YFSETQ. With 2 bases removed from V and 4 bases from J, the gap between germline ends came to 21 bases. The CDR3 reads CASSLYHKRTVGTEAFF. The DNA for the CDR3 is TGCGCCAGCAGCTTATATCATAAAAGGACAGTAGGCACTGAAGCTTTCTTT.

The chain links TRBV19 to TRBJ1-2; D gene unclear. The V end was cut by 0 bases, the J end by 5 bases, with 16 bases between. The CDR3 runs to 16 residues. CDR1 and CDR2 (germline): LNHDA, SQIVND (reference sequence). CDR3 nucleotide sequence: TGTGCCAGTAGTATAGACGGCCCCGGACTGTTGTATGGCTACACCTTC. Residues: CASSIDGPGLLYGYTF.

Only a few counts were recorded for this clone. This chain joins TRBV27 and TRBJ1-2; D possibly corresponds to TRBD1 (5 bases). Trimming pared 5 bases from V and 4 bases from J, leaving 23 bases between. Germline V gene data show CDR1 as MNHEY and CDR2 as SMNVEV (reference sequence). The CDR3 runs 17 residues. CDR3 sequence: CASSPSPLQGSIYGYTF. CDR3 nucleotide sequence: TGTGCCAGCAGTCCCTCCCCTCTTCAGGGAAGCATCTATGGCTACACCTTC.

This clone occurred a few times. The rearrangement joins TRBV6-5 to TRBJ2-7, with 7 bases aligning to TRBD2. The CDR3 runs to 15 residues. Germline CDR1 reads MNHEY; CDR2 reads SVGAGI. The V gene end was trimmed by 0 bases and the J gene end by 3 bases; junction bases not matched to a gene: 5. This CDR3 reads CASSYSGGTIYEQYF. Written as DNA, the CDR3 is TGTGCCAGCAGTTACTCGGGGGGGACCATCTACGAGCAGTACTTC.

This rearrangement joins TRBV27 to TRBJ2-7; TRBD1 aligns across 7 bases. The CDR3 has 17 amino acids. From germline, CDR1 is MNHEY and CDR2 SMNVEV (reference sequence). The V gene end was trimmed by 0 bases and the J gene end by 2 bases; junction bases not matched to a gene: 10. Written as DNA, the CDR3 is TGTGCCAGCAGTTTATCCCTGAACAGGGGTGGGACCTACGAGCAGTACTTC. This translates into CASSLSLNRGGTYEQYF.

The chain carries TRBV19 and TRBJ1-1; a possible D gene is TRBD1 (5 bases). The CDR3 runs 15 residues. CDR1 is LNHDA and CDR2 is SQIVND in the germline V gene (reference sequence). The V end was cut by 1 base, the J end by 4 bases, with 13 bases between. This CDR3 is CASSIGSVGGTEAFF. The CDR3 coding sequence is TGTGCCAGTAGTATAGGATCCGTGGGGGGCACTGAAGCTTTCTTT.